This T cell receptor (beta chain) stems from a study of blood T cell repertoires in COVID-19. The data were produced by immunoSEQ multiplex PCR, yet TCRdb's version contains in-frame clones alone and is incomplete. Altogether about 340,000 clones are present, more than 75% being singletons, with the ten largest covering over 6%. The CDR3 is 17 residues long. The specimen sequenced was peripheral blood. This clonotype was obtained from a woman aged 45 to 65 with COVID-19, enrolled during active disease. The V gene is TRBV21-1, the J gene TRBJ2-7; the table names TRBD1, a call not compared with the DNA. TRBV21-1 is flagged as a pseudogene. CDR3 bases: TGTGCCAGCAGCAAGTTCGAGACAGGGGTCGAGGCTTACGAGCAGTACTTC. Protein product: CASSKFETGVEAYEQYF.